The clone carrying this T cell receptor (beta chain) was seen just once. Its antigen is as yet unknown. These data come from a study of T cell responses to AZD1222 COVID-19 vaccine. General observations from the study: White British ancestry dominated among donors, who included more females, and clonal diversity was possibly underestimated. Nearly half of spike-specific TCRs reportedly go after variant regions that carry no mutations.

There are 12 residues in the CDR3. The germline V and J ends were trimmed by 2 bases and 10 bases, with 11 bases remaining between them. Germline values: CDR1 SGHTA, CDR2 FQGNSA. Measured with immunoSEQ multiplex PCR; TCRdb has only the in-frame clones, and not every one. The sample lists some 150,000 clones, more than 75% occurring once. The sequence was collected from an adult who received the AZD1222 COVID-19 vaccine. Source: peripheral blood, taken 28 days after the second AZD1222 dose. The J gene is TRBJ1-1, the V gene TRBV7-2; D unclear. The CDR3 coding sequence is TGTGCCAGCAGCTTAATAGGAACCGCAGCTTTCTTT. Its translation is CASSLIGTAAFF.